These T cell receptor beta chains were read from a single sample in a study of cytomegalovirus exposure and HLA in healthy donors. The assay was immunoSEQ multiplex PCR, and TCRdb's table has in-frame clones only and misses some. The sample records roughly 100,000 clones, about a tenth being singletons. Sequencing was done on a sample of PBMCs. The origin of the receptors is a man in his forties or fifties in good health and CMV-seropositive. CDR3s include the opening cysteine and the closing phenylalanine or tryptophan. A D gene is named only where the DNA matches it firmly. Clone size appears in some rows only: once, few, many, or a class for an expanded clone.

v_call	d_call	clone_size	j_call	cdr3_aa	cdr3_nt
TRBV10-3	TRBD1	few	TRBJ2-7	CATLITGGSYEQYF	TGTGCCACCCTTATAACAGGGGGATCCTACGAGCAGTACTTC
TRBV2	TRBD1	few	TRBJ1-1	CASSIDRVNEAFF	TGTGCCAGCAGTATAGACAGGGTCAATGAAGCTTTCTTT
TRBV5-1	TRBD1	few	TRBJ2-2	CASSLDRGTGELFF	TGCGCCAGCAGCTTGGACAGGGGGACCGGGGAGCTGTTTTTT
TRBV4-1	.	.	TRBJ2-7	CASSHSPGEQYF	TGCGCCAGCAGCCATTCCCCGGGCGAGCAGTACTTC
TRBV6-1	.	few	TRBJ2-5	CATLSGWETQYF	TGTGCCACCCTGTCAGGGTGGGAGACCCAGTACTTC
TRBV19	TRBD2	.	TRBJ2-3	CASSSRLAGEVVVGTQYF	TGTGCCAGTAGTTCCCGACTAGCGGGAGAGGTAGTAGTTGGTACGCAGTATTTT
TRBV7-2	TRBD2	few	TRBJ2-1	CASSIISGSWDNEQFF	TGTGCCAGCAGCATAATTAGCGGGAGTTGGGACAATGAGCAGTTCTTC
TRBV6-5	.	few	TRBJ2-3	CASSYGRQGTDTQYF	TGTGCCAGCAGTTACGGGCGGCAGGGGACAGATACGCAGTATTTT
TRBV4-2	.	.	TRBJ2-1	CASSFYVEGGGNEQFF	TGTGCCAGCAGCTTTTATGTAGAGGGCGGCGGTAATGAGCAGTTCTTC
TRBV9	TRBD1	few	TRBJ1-5	CASSPQDRGGQPQHF	TGTGCCAGCAGCCCTCAAGACAGGGGTGGTCAGCCCCAGCATTTT
TRBV23-1	TRBD2	few	TRBJ2-1	CASSQSVKRDRYEQFF	TGCGCCAGCAGTCAATCAGTCAAGCGGGATCGCTATGAGCAGTTCTTC
TRBV29-1	.	few	TRBJ1-2	CSVEARGGWGGYTF	TGCAGCGTTGAAGCCCGGGGGGGGTGGGGAGGCTACACCTTC
TRBV6-5	TRBD2	.	TRBJ2-7	CASTSAGGPYEQYF	TGTGCCAGCACCTCAGCGGGAGGGCCCTACGAGCAGTACTTC
TRBV5-1	TRBD1	.	TRBJ1-1	CASSMGQLNTEAFF	TGCGCCAGCAGCATGGGACAGTTGAACACTGAAGCTTTCTTT
TRBV15	TRBD2	few	TRBJ2-1	CATSRESGASSYNEQFF	TGTGCCACCAGCAGAGAAAGCGGGGCGAGCTCCTACAATGAGCAGTTCTTC
TRBV6-1	.	few	TRBJ1-1	CATRTHRNTEAFF	TGTGCCACGCGGACACACCGGAACACTGAAGCTTTCTTT
TRBV6-4	TRBD2	few	TRBJ2-2	CASSDSVLAGSNTGELFF	TGTGCCAGCAGTGACTCGGTTCTAGCGGGATCTAACACCGGGGAGCTGTTTTTT
TRBV9	TRBD1	few	TRBJ2-3	CASSPRTGRATDTQYF	TGTGCCAGCAGCCCAAGGACAGGGAGAGCCACAGATACGCAGTATTTT
TRBV16	.	few	TRBJ1-1	CASSQTMSPNTEAFF	TGTGCCAGCAGCCAGACTATGTCCCCGAACACTGAAGCTTTCTTT
TRBV7-2	.	.	TRBJ2-2	CASSLEGAGELFF	TGTGCCAGCAGCTTAGAAGGGGCCGGGGAGCTGTTTTTT
TRBV5-4	TRBD1	.	TRBJ1-3	CASSLEGARGNTIYF	TGTGCCAGCAGCCTTGAGGGGGCCCGAGGAAACACCATATATTTT
TRBV19	TRBD1	few	TRBJ1-4	CASIPGQGRRKLFF	TGTGCCAGTATCCCGGGACAGGGGCGACGGAAACTGTTTTTT
TRBV4-2	TRBD1	.	TRBJ1-1	CASSKAGTEDLNTEAFF	TGTGCCAGCTCAAAAGCCGGGACAGAGGATTTGAACACTGAAGCTTTCTTT
TRBV7-2	.	few	TRBJ2-1	CASTPAGSYPNEQFF	TGTGCCAGCACTCCGGCCGGGAGTTATCCCAATGAGCAGTTCTTC
TRBV27	.	few	TRBJ1-3	CASLSRVRGNTIYF	TGTGCCAGCTTGAGCAGGGTAAGAGGAAACACCATATATTTT
TRBV5-6	.	.	TRBJ2-7	CASSRPESSYEQYF	TGTGCCAGCAGCCGCCCGGAGAGCTCCTACGAGCAGTACTTC
TRBV30	.	.	TRBJ1-2	CAWNSGGNYGYTF	TGTGCCTGGAACAGCGGGGGGAACTATGGCTACACCTTC
TRBV13	TRBD1	few	TRBJ2-5	CASSLGSTGTETQYF	TGTGCCAGCAGCTTAGGGTCGACAGGGACAGAGACCCAGTACTTC
TRBV5-6	TRBD2	few	TRBJ2-7	CASSPGTISYEQYF	TGTGCCAGCTCCCCCGGGACTATCTCCTACGAGCAGTACTTC
TRBV7-2	TRBD1	few	TRBJ2-7	CASSLAGGGQGMYF	TGTGCCAGCAGCTTAGCAGGTGGCGGACAGGGGATGTACTTC
TRBV11-2	.	.	TRBJ1-4	CASSFGDRTEKLFF	TGTGCCAGCAGCTTCGGCGACAGAACCGAAAAACTGTTTTTT
TRBV28	.	.	TRBJ2-5	CASRLQGRETQYF	TGTGCCAGCAGATTACAGGGTCGGGAGACCCAGTACTTC
TRBV18	.	.	TRBJ1-4	CASSPLRGEKLFF	TGTGCCAGCTCGCCTCTCCGGGGGGAAAAACTGTTTTTT
TRBV6-1	.	few	TRBJ2-1	CASSDGGSYNEQFF	TGTGCCAGCAGTGACGGAGGCTCCTACAATGAGCAGTTCTTC
TRBV29-1	.	few	TRBJ2-7	CSVATGNSYEQYF	TGCAGCGTTGCCACGGGAAATTCCTACGAGCAGTACTTC
TRBV19	.	.	TRBJ1-5	CASSTTPGGGNQPQHF	TGTGCCAGTAGTACCACACCGGGGGGGGGTAATCAGCCCCAGCATTTT
TRBV18	TRBD2	.	TRBJ2-4	CASSPGTSPNIQYF	TGTGCCAGCTCACCAGGGACTAGCCCAAACATTCAGTACTTC
TRBV5-4	.	.	TRBJ2-7	CASSLGSSSYEQYF	TGTGCCAGCAGCTTGGGGAGCAGCTCCTACGAGCAGTACTTC
TRBV28	TRBD1	.	TRBJ1-1	CASKTRDRGGAEAFF	TGTGCCAGCAAAACCCGGGACAGGGGGGGCGCTGAAGCTTTCTTT
TRBV6-5	.	.	TRBJ2-2	CASSAGITGELFF	TGTGCCAGCTCTGCGGGGATAACCGGGGAGCTGTTTTTT